The 15 T cell receptor beta chains given below trace back to one sample, sequenced in a study of cytomegalovirus exposure and HLA in healthy donors (dated by TCRdb to about 2017). Receptor amplification or capture employed the immunoSEQ multiplex PCR assay. For the multiplex PCR, a mixture combining 60 forward primers for TCR Vbeta segments and 13 reverse primers for TCR Jbeta segments was used. As stored in TCRdb, this immuneACCESS dataset retains in-frame rearrangements with V and J assigned. A fraction of the clones does not appear; measured against another copy, unresolved V genes explain less than half of the discrepancy, and the remainder lacks a known reason. The sample yields under 200,000 clones; around 83% were counted once. 0.96% of the sample comes from the top ten. The sequenced sample consisted of PBMCs. Receptors originate from a girl aged 2 to 10 in good health and CMV-seropositive.

The chain carries TRBV19 and TRBJ2-7, with 8 positions matching TRBD1. J was trimmed by 10 bases and V by 5 bases; bases with no gene match: 10. This CDR3 has 13 residues. Per germline, CDR1 LNHDA and CDR2 SQIVND (reference sequence). CDR3 in DNA: TGTGCCAGTAGTGCCGTCCACAGGGGGGATCAGTACTTC. This encodes CASSAVHRGDQYF.

This clone appeared a few times. The chain carries TRBV5-6 and TRBJ2-1; no definite D call. Germline V lookup: CDR1 SGHDT, CDR2 YYEEEE. Trimming took off 1 base at V and 6 bases at J, with 11 bases between the two ends. The CDR3 sequence is 14 residues long. Written as DNA, the CDR3 is TGTGCCAGCAGCTTGTACAAAATCATCAATGAGCAGTTCTTC. It specifies CASSLYKIINEQFF.

V usage is TRBV5-4 and J usage is TRBJ1-1; D possibly corresponds to TRBD1 (5 bases). There are 15 residues in the CDR3. Trimming removed 0 bases from V and 4 bases from J, with 13 bases in between. CDR1 and CDR2 from the germline V gene are SGHNT and YYREEE (reference sequence). The CDR3 reads CASSLARVERTEAFF. CDR3 in DNA: TGTGCCAGCAGCTTGGCCAGGGTGGAGCGCACTGAAGCTTTCTTT.

The chain couples TRBV30 to TRBJ1-3; D perhaps matches TRBD1 (6 bases). The V gene's germline CDR1 is GTSNPN and CDR2 SVGIG (reference sequence). V shed 3 bases and J shed 0 bases, with 15 bases lying between them. The CDR3 extends over 16 amino acids. CDR3 loop: CAWSLMTGSSGNTIYF. CDR3 sequence (DNA): TGTGCCTGGAGCCTGATGACAGGCTCCTCTGGAAACACCATATATTTT.

This clone was recorded once. V is TRBV29-1 and J is TRBJ2-7, with D perhaps matching TRBD2 (5 bases). V was shortened by 0 bases and J by 1 base, with 10 bases between the two germline ends. There are 14 residues in the CDR3. CDR1 is SQVTM, CDR2 ANQGSEA, per germline. The CDR3 protein is CSVEESGLSYEQYF. The CDR3 nucleotides are TGCAGCGTTGAAGAATCCGGACTTTCCTACGAGCAGTACTTC.

This clone showed up just once. This chain uses TRBV30 with TRBJ1-6; perhaps TRBD1 as D (5 bases). Trimming shortened V by 3 bases and J by 10 bases, and 22 bases separated the two germline ends. This CDR3 spans 16 amino acids. CDR1 is GTSNPN and CDR2 is SVGIG in the germline V gene (reference sequence). The CDR3 here is CAWSPSSREVGSPLHF. CDR3 in DNA: TGTGCCTGGAGCCCGTCATCCAGGGAGGTGGGATCACCCCTCCACTTT.

The genes are TRBV12-5 and TRBJ1-1, with D hard to call. This CDR3 is built from 13 residues. Germline V lookup: CDR1 LGHNT, CDR2 FRNRAP. Trimming took off 3 bases at V and 3 bases at J, with 8 bases between the two ends. The CDR3: CASGFRADTEAFF. In nucleotides, the CDR3 is TGTGCTAGTGGTTTTAGAGCGGACACTGAAGCTTTCTTT.

The gene calls are TRBV10-3 and TRBJ2-5; unclear D gene. Between the trimmed V and J ends, which lost 10 bases and 4 bases, there was a span of 16 bases. Germline CDR1 and CDR2: ENHRY and SYGVKD. CDR3 length: 13 residues. The CDR3 sequence is CATFDSTIETQYF. In DNA form, the CDR3 reads TGTGCCACCTTTGATTCGACAATAGAGACCCAGTACTTC.

This sequence joins TRBV6-5 and TRBJ1-4; TRBD1 matches at 9 bases. CDR3 length: 15 residues. The V segment lost 7 bases and the J segment 3 bases; nucleotides outside the gene matches: 6. Germline CDR1 is MNHEY and CDR2 is SVGAGI. CDR3 sequence (DNA): TGTGCCAGCACCCCCGGGACAGGGCCTAATGAAAAACTGTTTTTT. As protein: CASTPGTGPNEKLFF.

The gene calls are TRBV28 and TRBJ2-2; TRBD1 aligns across 7 bases. With V trimmed by 6 bases and J by 5 bases, 0 bases remained unmatched. CDR3 size: 12 residues. CDR1 is MDHEN and CDR2 is SYDVKM in the germline V gene. CDR3 residues: CASRQGTGELFF. CDR3 sequence (DNA): TGTGCCAGCAGACAGGGGACCGGGGAGCTGTTTTTT. Full variable domain (remainder filled in from reference TRBV28 and TRBJ2-2): DVKVTQSSRYLVKRTGEKVFLECVQDMDHENMFWYRQDPGLGLRLIYFSYDVKMKEKGDIPEGYSVSREKKERFSLILESASTNQTSMYLCASRQGTGELFFGEGSRLTVL.

The chain links TRBV30 to TRBJ2-7; 9 positions agree with TRBD2. Germline V gene sequence: CDR1 GTSNPN, CDR2 SVGIG (reference sequence). This CDR3 has 13 residues. CDR3 loop: CALAREGLYEQYF. The CDR3 DNA is TGTGCTCTGGCGCGGGAGGGCCTATACGAGCAGTACTTC. The entire variable domain, with the rest obtained from reference TRBV30 and TRBJ2-7, is as follows: SQTIHQWPATLVQPVGSPLSLECTVEGTSNPNLYWYRQAAGRGLQLLFYSVGIGQISSEVPQNLSASRPQDRQFILSSKKLLLSDSGFYLCALAREGLYEQYFGPGTRLTVT.

V is TRBV30 and J is TRBJ1-1; D not certain. The CDR3 totals 12 residues. The germline gives CDR1 GTSNPN, CDR2 SVGIG (reference sequence). The ends were cut back, 4 bases at V and 0 bases at J, with 6 bases in the middle. CDR3 residues: CAWMALNTEAFF. The DNA of the CDR3 is TGTGCCTGGATGGCCCTGAACACTGAAGCTTTCTTT.

The V and J genes are TRBV28 and TRBJ2-5; 8 nucleotides match TRBD2. V shed 7 bases and J 5 bases; nucleotides not matched to a gene: 18. From germline, CDR1 is MDHEN and CDR2 SYDVKM. The CDR3 runs 17 residues. The CDR3 DNA follows: TGTGCCAGCAACCCACGCGGGTCTAAGCGGGGGTGGGAGACCCAGTACTTC. Its translation is CASNPRGSKRGWETQYF.

The CDR3 bases are TGTGCCAGCAGCCCGCGAACAGGGGATGCCATATATTTT. Residues: CASSPRTGDAIYF. This sequence joins TRBV9 and TRBJ1-3; 7 nucleotides line up with TRBD1. Unmatched junction bases numbered 9, after V lost 4 bases and J lost 11 bases. The germline gives CDR1 SGDLS, CDR2 YYNGEE. This CDR3 has 13 amino acids.

In regard to this clone: The same CDR3 can be traced to other DNA sequences in this sample. The chain combines TRBV5-1 with TRBJ1-5; 7 positions agree with TRBD1. V was pared by 0 bases and J by 7 bases, with 4 bases of the junction left unmatched. This CDR3 has 14 residues. Germline CDR1 is SGHRS and CDR2 is YFSETQ. The CDR3 DNA sequence: TGCGCCAGCAGCTTGGGACAGGGAGGCCAGCCCCAGCATTTT. Translating it yields CASSLGQGGQPQHF.